This entry is about one TCR beta chain. Antigen specificity is unknown. This sample stems from a study of T cell responses to AZD1222 COVID-19 vaccine. General observations from the study: Regions left unmutated in variants are reportedly the target of nearly half of spike-specific TCRs. AZD1222 recipients seropositive at baseline numbered only 5 or 6. Spike-specific TCR breadth and depth rose after two AZD1222 doses.

Losses at the gene ends were 3 bases for V and 6 bases for J; bases not matched to a gene: 6. This CDR3 has 15 amino acids. Per the germline V gene, CDR1 is MDHEN and CDR2 is SYDVKM. The protocol was immunoSEQ multiplex PCR, while the TCRdb copy is restricted to in-frame clones and leaves out a portion. The sample gives more than 110,000 clones, approximately 90% of which show up once; 2.5% to 3.5% is in the top ten. The sequence was collected from an adult who received the AZD1222 COVID-19 vaccine. The chain has TRBV28 and TRBJ2-2; 8 bases are a match to TRBD1. The sample in question was peripheral blood, obtained 28 days after the second AZD1222 dose. CDR3 nucleotide sequence: TGTGCCAGCAGTTTTCAGGGGGCGTGGGCCGGGGAGCTGTTTTTT. Protein product: CASSFQGAWAGELFF. Full variable domain (missing parts from reference TRBV28 and TRBJ2-2): DVKVTQSSRYLVKRTGEKVFLECVQDMDHENMFWYRQDPGLGLRLIYFSYDVKMKEKGDIPEGYSVSREKKERFSLILESASTNQTSMYLCASSFQGAWAGELFFGEGSRLTVL.